The 5 T cell receptor beta chains in this list originate from one sample, sequenced in a study of blood T cell repertoires in COVID-19. Repertoires were generated with immunoSEQ multiplex PCR, while TCRdb's copy carries only in-frame clones and drops some. The sample has some 90,000 clones, about 92% seen once. The sample comprised peripheral blood. All receptors derive from a man in his forties or fifties with acute or convalescent COVID-19.

The genes are TRBV4-3 and TRBJ2-1, with 7 bases lining up with TRBD2. V lost 4 bases, J lost 2 bases, and 8 bases stayed unmatched. The CDR3 is made up of 16 amino acids. CDR1 is LGHNA, CDR2 YSLEER, per germline. CDR3 DNA: TGCGCCAGCAGCCCACGTCTGGCGGGGGCCTACAATGAGCAGTTCTTC. This encodes CASSPRLAGAYNEQFF.

This chain uses TRBV9 with TRBJ1-2; tentative D call: TRBD1 (6 bases). Germline lookup yields CDR1 SGDLS and CDR2 YYNGEE. The CDR3 is 11 amino acids. Trimming took off 3 bases at V and 10 bases at J, with 10 bases between the two ends. Here the CDR3 reads CASSATGIYTF. The CDR3 DNA follows: TGTGCCAGCAGCGCCACAGGGATCTACACCTTC.

V gene TRBV19 combines with J gene TRBJ1-2; the match to TRBD1 covers 9 bases. The CDR3 length is 15 residues. The ends lost 5 bases at V and 7 bases at J; junction bases unmatched: 11. Looked up from germline, CDR1 is LNHDA and CDR2 is SQIVND (reference sequence). The CDR3 spells CASSPTGGISGGYTF. DNA of the CDR3: TGTGCCAGTAGTCCCACAGGGGGCATCTCGGGTGGCTACACCTTC. The full variable domain, in which reference TRBV19 and TRBJ1-2 provide the parts outside the CDR3, is DGGITQSPKYLFRKEGQNVTLSCEQNLNHDAMYWYRQDPGQGLRLIYYSQIVNDFQKGDIAEGYSVSREKKESFPLTVTSAQKNPTAFYLCASSPTGGISGGYTFGSGTRLTVV.

The chain has TRBV7-9 and TRBJ2-3; 13 bases agree with TRBD2. With 3 bases clipped from V and 0 bases from J, the junction kept 3 bases outside the gene matches. The CDR3 spans 17 residues. Looked up from germline, CDR1 is SEHNR and CDR2 is FQNEAQ (reference sequence). CDR3 sequence (DNA): TGTGCCAGCAGCTTGGGACTAGCGGGGACTAGCACAGATACGCAGTATTTT. Its translation: CASSLGLAGTSTDTQYF.

This clone was seen only a few times. The J gene is TRBJ1-5, the V gene TRBV19, with D maybe TRBD1 (5 bases). Germline V gives CDR1 LNHDA, CDR2 SQIVND (reference sequence). This CDR3 comprises 14 residues. Trimming removed 3 bases from V and 4 bases from J, with 10 bases in between. The CDR3 DNA is TGTGCCAGTAGTATTTTTGGGGCGAATCAGCCCCAGCATTTT. Translating it yields CASSIFGANQPQHF.